This T cell receptor beta chain stems from a study of blood T cell repertoires in COVID-19. Assay: immunoSEQ multiplex PCR; the TCRdb copy retains only in-frame clones and omits some. The profile shows some 330,000 clones, 75% to 90% of them singletons. The study drew participants aged about 18 to 90 years from under 30 US areas. This CDR3 is built from 13 residues. Germline V gene lookup returns CDR1 ENHRY and CDR2 SYGVKD. V was pared by 3 bases and J by 6 bases, with 9 bases between. The genes are TRBV10-3 and TRBJ1-5; D gene ambiguous. Source material: PBMCs or T cells enriched from blood (not recorded which). The source is a woman aged 45-65 years who had recovered from COVID-19. CDR3 sequence reads: CAISDRVSQPQHF. The CDR3 nucleotides read TGTGCCATCAGTGACCGGGTCTCTCAGCCCCAGCATTTT.